Reported below is one T cell receptor beta chain. Its antigen is unknown. This specimen comes from a study of vaccination and CD4 T cells after COVID-19. The Oncomine TCR Beta short-read assay sequenced DNA from cultured CD4+ T cells. TCRdb re-called the PCR reads through MiXCR, storing one row per CDR3 protein. This table has roughly 17,000 distinct CDR3 sequences, less than 35% appearing once. The germline gives CDR1 SGHDT, CDR2 YYEEEE. V lost 0 bases, J lost 6 bases, and 7 bases stayed unmatched. The CDR3 spans 15 residues. Treatment indicated: approximately 10-day PBMC culture with coronavirus spike peptide pools or control peptides (ViraFEST assay).

The chain is built from TRBV5-6 and TRBJ1-2, with 8 bases that match TRBD1. Material for sequencing was cultured CD4+ T cells from blood. The receptor was derived from a human donor with COVID-19. This CDR3 reads CASSLGPTGVDGYTF. The CDR3 coding sequence is TGTGCCAGCAGCTTGGGCCCGACAGGGGTCGATGGCTACACCTTC.